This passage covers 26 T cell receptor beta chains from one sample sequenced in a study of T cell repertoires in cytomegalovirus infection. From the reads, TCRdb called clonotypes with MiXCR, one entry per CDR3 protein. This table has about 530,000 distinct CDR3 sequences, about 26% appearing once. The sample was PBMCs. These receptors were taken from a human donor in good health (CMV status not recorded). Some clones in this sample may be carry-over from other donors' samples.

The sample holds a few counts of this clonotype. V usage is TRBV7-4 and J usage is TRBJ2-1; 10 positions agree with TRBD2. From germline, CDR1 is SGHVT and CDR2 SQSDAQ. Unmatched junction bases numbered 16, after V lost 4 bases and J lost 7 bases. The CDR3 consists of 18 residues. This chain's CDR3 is CASSSIGGASGRTNEQFF. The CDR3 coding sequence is TGTGCCAGCAGCTCAATAGGGGGGGCTAGCGGGAGAACAAATGAGCAGTTCTTC.

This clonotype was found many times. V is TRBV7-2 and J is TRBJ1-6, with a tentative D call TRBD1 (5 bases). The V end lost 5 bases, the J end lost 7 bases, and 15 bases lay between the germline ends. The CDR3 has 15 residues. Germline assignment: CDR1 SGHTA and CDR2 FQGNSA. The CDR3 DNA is TGTGCCAGCAGCCCTCACGGGGCGGGAAATTCACCCCTCCACTTT. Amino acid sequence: CASSPHGAGNSPLHF.

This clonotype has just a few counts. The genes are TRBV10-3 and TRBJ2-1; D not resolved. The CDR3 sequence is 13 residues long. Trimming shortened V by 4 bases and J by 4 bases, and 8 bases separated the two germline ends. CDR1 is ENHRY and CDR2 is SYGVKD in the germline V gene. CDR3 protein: CAISGTAYNEQFF. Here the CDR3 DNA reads TGTGCCATCAGTGGGACGGCTTACAATGAGCAGTTCTTC.

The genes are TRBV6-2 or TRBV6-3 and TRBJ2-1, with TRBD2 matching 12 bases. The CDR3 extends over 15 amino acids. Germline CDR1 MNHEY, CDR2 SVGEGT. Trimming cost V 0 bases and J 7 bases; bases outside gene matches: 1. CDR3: CASSYSLAGGNEQFF. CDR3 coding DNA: TGTGCCAGCAGTTACTCTCTAGCGGGAGGGAATGAGCAGTTCTTC.

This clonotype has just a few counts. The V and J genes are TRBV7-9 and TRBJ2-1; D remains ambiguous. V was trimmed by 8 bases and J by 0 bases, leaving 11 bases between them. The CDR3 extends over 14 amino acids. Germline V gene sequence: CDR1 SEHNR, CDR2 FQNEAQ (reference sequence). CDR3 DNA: TGTGCCAGCCGAGACTCGAGCTCCTACAATGAGCAGTTCTTC. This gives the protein CASRDSSSYNEQFF. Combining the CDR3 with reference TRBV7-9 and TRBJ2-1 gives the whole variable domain DTGVSQNPRHKITKRGQNVTFRCDPISEHNRLYWYRQTLGQGPEFLTYFQNEAQLEKSRLLSDRFSAERPKGSFSTLEIQRTEQGDSAMYLCASRDSSSYNEQFFGPGTRLTVL.

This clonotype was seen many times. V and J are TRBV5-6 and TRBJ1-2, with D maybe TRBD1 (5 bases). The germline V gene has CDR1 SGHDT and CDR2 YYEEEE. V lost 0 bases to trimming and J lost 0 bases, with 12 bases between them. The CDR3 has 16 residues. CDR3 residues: CASSLGRRGANYGYTF. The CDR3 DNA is TGTGCCAGCAGCTTGGGTCGTCGGGGCGCTAACTATGGCTACACCTTC. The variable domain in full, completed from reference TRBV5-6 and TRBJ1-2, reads DAGVTQSPTHLIKTRGQQVTLRCSPKSGHDTVSWYQQALGQGPQFIFQYYEEEERQRGNFPDRFSGHQFPNYSSELNVNALLLGDSALYLCASSLGRRGANYGYTFGSGTRLTVV.

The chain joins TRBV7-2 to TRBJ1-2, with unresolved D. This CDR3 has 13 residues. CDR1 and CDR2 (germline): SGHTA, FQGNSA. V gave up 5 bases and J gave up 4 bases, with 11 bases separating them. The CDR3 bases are TGTGCCAGCAGCCCCTCATCCTCCTATGGCTACACCTTC. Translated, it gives CASSPSSSYGYTF. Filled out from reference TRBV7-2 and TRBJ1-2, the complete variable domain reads GAGVSQSPSNKVTEKGKDVELRCDPISGHTALYWYRQSLGQGLEFLIYFQGNSAPDKSGLPSDRFSAERTGGSVSTLTIQRTQQEDSAVYLCASSPSSSYGYTFGSGTRLTVV.

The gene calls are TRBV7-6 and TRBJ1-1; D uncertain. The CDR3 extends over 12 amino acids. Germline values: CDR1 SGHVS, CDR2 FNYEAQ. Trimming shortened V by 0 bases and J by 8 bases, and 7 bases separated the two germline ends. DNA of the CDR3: TGTGCCAGCAGCTTAGCGTCGGGAGAAGCTTTCTTT. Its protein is CASSLASGEAFF.

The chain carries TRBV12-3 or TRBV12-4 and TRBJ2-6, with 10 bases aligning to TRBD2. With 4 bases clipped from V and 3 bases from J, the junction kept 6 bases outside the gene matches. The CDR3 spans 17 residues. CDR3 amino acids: CASSSASGSCGANVLTF. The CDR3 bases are TGTGCCAGCAGTTCCGCTAGCGGGAGTTGTGGGGCCAACGTCCTGACTTTC.

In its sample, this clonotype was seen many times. The CDR3 loop reads CASSLTMGGYNEQFF. For the CDR3, the DNA is TGTGCCAGCAGCTTAACGATGGGGGGATACAATGAGCAGTTCTTC. The gene calls are TRBV7-2 and TRBJ2-1; D might be TRBD2 (6 bases). Germline V CDR1 and CDR2: SGHTA, FQGNSA. The CDR3 is made up of 15 amino acids. Trimming shortened V by 2 bases and J by 4 bases, and 12 bases separated the two germline ends.

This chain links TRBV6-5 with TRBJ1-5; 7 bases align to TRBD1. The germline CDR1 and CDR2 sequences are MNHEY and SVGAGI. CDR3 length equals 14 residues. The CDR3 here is CVTRGPSPNQPQHF. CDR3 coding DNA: TGTGTTACGAGGGGGCCTTCCCCTAATCAGCCCCAGCATTTT.

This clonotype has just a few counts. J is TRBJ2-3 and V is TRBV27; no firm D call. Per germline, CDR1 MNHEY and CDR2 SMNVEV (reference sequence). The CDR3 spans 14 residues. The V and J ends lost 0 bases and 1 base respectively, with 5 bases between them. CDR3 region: CASSLSYGTDTQYF. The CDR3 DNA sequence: TGTGCCAGCAGTTTATCTTACGGCACAGATACGCAGTATTTT.

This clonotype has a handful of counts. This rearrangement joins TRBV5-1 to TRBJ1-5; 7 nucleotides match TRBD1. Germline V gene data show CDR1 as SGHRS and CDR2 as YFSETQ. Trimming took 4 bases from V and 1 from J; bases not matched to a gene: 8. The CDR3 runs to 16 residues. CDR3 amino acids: CASSRTGARSNQPQHF. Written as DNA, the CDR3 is TGCGCCAGCAGCAGAACAGGGGCGAGAAGCAATCAGCCCCAGCATTTT.

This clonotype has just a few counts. The CDR3 spells CASSLSLAGVNNEQFF. CDR3 nucleotides: TGTGCCAGCAGCTTATCACTAGCGGGAGTTAACAATGAGCAGTTCTTC. The chain is built from TRBV11-3 and TRBJ2-1; 11 bases map to TRBD2. Germline V gene lookup returns CDR1 SGHNT and CDR2 YENEEA. The CDR3 runs 16 residues. With 2 bases clipped from V and 5 bases from J, the junction kept 5 bases outside the gene matches.

The CDR3: CASSLSNRGYEQYF. DNA for the CDR3: TGTGCCAGCAGTTTGAGTAACAGGGGCTACGAGCAGTACTTC. The genes are TRBV12-3 or TRBV12-4 and TRBJ2-7; 7 nucleotides align to TRBD1. Unmatched junction bases numbered 5, after V lost 3 bases and J lost 3 bases. The CDR3 is 14 residues long.

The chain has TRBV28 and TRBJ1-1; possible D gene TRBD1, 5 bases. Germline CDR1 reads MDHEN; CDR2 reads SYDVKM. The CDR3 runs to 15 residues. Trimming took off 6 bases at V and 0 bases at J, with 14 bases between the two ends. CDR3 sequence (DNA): TGTGCCAGCAGCCTATCCCAGGGTCTGAACACTGAAGCTTTCTTT. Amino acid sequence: CASSLSQGLNTEAFF.

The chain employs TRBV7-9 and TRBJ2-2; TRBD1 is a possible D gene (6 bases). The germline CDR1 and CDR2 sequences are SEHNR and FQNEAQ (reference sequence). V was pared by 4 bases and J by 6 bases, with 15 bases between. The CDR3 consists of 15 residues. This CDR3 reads CASSSVGDRPGELFF. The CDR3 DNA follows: TGTGCCAGCAGCTCAGTAGGAGACAGGCCCGGGGAGCTGTTTTTT. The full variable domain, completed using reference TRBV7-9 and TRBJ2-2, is DTGVSQNPRHKITKRGQNVTFRCDPISEHNRLYWYRQTLGQGPEFLTYFQNEAQLEKSRLLSDRFSAERPKGSFSTLEIQRTEQGDSAMYLCASSSVGDRPGELFFGEGSRLTVL.

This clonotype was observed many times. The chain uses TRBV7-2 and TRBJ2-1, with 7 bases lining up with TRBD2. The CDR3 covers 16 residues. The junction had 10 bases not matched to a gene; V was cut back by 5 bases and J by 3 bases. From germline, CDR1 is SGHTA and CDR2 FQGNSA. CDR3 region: CASSLTGGSNYNEQFF. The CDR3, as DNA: TGTGCCAGCAGCCTGACTGGCGGGAGTAACTACAATGAGCAGTTCTTC.

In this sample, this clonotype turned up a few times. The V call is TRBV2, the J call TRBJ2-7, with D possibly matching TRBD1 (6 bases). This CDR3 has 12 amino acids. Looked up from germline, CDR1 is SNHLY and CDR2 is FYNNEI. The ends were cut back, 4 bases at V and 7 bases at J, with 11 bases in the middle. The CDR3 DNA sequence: TGTGCCAGCAGTGGTGAGGGGGAAGAGCAGTACTTC. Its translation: CASSGEGEEQYF.

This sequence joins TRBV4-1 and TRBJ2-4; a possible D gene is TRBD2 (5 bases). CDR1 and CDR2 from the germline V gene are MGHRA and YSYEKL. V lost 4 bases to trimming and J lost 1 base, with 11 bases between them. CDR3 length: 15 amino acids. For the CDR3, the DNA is TGCGCCAGCAGCCCAGCGGTTTTGGCCAAAAACATTCAGTACTTC. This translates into CASSPAVLAKNIQYF.

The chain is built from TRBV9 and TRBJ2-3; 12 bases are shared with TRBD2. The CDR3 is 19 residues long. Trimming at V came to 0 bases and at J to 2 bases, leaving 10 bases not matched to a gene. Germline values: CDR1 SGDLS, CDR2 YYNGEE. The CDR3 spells CASSVATSGSSVYTDTQYF. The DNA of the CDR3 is TGTGCCAGCAGCGTAGCGACTAGCGGGAGTTCCGTTTACACAGATACGCAGTATTTT.

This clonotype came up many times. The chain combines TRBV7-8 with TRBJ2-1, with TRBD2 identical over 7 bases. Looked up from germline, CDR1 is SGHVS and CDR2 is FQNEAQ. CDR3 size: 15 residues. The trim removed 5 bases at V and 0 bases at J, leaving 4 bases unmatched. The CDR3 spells CASSPSGVSYNEQFF. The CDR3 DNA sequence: TGTGCCAGCAGCCCTAGCGGAGTCTCCTACAATGAGCAGTTCTTC.

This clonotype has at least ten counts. The CDR3: CASSPRGTSGNPTQYF. DNA of the CDR3: TGTGCCAGCAGCCCAAGAGGGACTAGCGGGAATCCCACCCAGTACTTC. The chain combines TRBV6-5 with TRBJ2-5; TRBD2 aligns across 13 bases. This CDR3 has 16 residues. With V trimmed by 6 bases and J by 8 bases, 12 bases remained unmatched. Per germline, CDR1 MNHEY and CDR2 SVGAGI.

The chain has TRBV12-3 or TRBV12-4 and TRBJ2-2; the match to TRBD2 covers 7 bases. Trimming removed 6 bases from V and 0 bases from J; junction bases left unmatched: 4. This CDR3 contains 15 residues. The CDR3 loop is CASRPSGANTGELFF. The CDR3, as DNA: TGTGCCAGCAGGCCTAGCGGAGCGAACACCGGGGAGCTGTTTTTT.

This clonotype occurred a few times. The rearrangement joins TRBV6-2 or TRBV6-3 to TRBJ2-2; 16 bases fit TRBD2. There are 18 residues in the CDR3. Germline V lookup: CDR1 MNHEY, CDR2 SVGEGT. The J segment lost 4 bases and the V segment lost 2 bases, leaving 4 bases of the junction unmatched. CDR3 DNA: TGTGCCAGCAGTTACGGGACTAGCGGGAGGGCCGGCACCGGGGAGCTGTTTTTT. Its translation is CASSYGTSGRAGTGELFF.

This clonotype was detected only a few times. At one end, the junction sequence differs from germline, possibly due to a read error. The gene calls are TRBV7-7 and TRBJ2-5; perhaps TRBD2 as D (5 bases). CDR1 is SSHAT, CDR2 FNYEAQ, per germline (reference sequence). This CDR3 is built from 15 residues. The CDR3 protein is CASSPGVRGQETQYF. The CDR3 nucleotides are TGTGCTAGCAGCCCCGGGGTCCGGGGCCAAGAGACCCAGTACTTC. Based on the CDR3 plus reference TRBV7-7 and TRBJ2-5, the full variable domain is GAGVSQSPRYKVTKRGQDVTLRCDPISSHATLYWYQQALGQGPEFLTYFNYEAQPDKSGLPSDRFSAERPEGSISTLTIQRTEQRDSAMYRCASSPGVRGQETQYFGPGTRLLVL.